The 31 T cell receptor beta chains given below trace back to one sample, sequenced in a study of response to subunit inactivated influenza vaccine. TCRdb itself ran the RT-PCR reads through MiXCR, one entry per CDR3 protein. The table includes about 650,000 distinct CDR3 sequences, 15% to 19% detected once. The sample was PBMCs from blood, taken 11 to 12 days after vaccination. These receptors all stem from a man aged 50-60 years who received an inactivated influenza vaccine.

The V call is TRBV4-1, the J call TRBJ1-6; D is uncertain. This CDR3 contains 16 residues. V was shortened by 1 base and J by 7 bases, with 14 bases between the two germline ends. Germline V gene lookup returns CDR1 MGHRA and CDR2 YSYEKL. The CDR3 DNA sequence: TGCGCCAGCAGCCAAGGCCGGGGAGCCGGCAATTCACCCCTCCACTTT. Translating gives CASSQGRGAGNSPLHF.

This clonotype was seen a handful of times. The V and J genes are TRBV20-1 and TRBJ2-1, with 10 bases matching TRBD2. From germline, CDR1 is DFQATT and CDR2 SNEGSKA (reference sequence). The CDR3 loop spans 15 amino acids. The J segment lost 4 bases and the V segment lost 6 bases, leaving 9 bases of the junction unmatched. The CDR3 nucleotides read TGCAGTGCAGCTGAAGGGACTAGCGCTTACAATGAGCAGTTCTTC. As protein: CSAAEGTSAYNEQFF.

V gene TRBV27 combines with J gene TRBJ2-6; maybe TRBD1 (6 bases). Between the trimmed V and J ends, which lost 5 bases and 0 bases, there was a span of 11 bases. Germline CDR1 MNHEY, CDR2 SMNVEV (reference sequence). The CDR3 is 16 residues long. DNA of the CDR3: TGTGCCAGCAGTCTACAGACAGGCTCTGGGGCCAACGTCCTGACTTTC. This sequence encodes CASSLQTGSGANVLTF.

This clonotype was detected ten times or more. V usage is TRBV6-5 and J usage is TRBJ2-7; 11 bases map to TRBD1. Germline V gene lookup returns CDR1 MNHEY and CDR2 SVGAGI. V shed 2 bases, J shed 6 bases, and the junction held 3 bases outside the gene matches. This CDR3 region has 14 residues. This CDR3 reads CASSYGTGGVEQYF. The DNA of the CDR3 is TGTGCCAGCAGTTACGGGACAGGGGGAGTCGAGCAGTACTTC.

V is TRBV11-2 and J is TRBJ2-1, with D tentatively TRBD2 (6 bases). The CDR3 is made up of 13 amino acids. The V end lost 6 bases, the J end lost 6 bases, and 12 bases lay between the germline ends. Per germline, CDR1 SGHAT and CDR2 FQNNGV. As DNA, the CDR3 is TGTGCCAGCAGTCGGGACTTTCCCAATGAGCAGTTCTTC. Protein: CASSRDFPNEQFF.

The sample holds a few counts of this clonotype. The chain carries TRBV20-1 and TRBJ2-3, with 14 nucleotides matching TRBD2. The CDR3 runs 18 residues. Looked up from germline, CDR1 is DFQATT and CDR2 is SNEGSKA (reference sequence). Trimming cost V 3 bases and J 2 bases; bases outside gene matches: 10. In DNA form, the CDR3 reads TGCAGTGCTAGGAGTCGACTAGCGGGGGGGGAACTCACAGATACGCAGTATTTT. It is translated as CSARSRLAGGELTDTQYF.

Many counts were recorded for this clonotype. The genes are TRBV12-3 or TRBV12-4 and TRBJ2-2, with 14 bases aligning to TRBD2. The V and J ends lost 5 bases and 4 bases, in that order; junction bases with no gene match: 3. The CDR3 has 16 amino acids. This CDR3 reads CASSPGLAGVTGELFF. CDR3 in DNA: TGTGCCAGCAGTCCGGGACTAGCGGGGGTCACCGGGGAGCTGTTTTTT.

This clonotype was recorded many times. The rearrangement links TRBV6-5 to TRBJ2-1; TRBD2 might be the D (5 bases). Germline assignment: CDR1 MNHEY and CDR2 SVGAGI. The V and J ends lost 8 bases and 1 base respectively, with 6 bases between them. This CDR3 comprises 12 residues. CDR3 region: CASGRSYNEQFF. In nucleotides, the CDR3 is TGTGCCAGCGGGAGATCCTACAATGAGCAGTTCTTC.

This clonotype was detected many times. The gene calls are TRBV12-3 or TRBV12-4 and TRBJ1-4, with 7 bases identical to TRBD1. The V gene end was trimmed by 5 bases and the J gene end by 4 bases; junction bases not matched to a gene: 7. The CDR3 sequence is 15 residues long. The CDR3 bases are TGTGCCAGCAGTCCGGGTGACAGGGTTAATGAAAAACTGTTTTTT. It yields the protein CASSPGDRVNEKLFF.

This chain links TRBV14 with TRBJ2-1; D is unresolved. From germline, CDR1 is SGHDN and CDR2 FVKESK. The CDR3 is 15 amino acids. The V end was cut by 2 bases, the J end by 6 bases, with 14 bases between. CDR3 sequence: CASSQSSARFNEQFF. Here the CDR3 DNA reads TGTGCCAGCAGCCAATCTAGTGCCCGGTTCAATGAGCAGTTCTTC.

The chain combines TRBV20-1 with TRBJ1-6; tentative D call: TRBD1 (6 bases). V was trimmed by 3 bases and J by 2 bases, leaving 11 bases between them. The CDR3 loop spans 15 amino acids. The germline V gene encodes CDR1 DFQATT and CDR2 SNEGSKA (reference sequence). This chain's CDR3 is CSARRQGPYNSPLHF. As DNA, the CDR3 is TGCAGTGCTAGGAGGCAGGGGCCCTATAATTCACCCCTCCACTTT.

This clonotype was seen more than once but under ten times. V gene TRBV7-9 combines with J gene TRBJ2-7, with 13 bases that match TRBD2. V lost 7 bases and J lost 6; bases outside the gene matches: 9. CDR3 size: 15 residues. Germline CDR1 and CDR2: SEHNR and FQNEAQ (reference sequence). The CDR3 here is CASTIGLAGEFEQYF. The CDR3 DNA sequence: TGTGCCAGCACCATTGGACTAGCGGGAGAATTCGAGCAGTACTTC.

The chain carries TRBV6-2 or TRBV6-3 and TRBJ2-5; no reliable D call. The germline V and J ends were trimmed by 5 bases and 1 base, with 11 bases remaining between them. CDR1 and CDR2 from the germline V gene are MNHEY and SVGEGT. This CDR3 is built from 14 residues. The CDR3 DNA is TGTGCCAGCAGTCCCCCGGACGGCCAAGAGACCCAGTACTTC. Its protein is CASSPPDGQETQYF.

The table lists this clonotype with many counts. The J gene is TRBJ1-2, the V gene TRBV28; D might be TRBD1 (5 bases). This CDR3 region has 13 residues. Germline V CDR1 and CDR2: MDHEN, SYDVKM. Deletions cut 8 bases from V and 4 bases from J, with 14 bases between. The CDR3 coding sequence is TGTGCCAGCTATTCCGCAGGGACCTATGGCTACACCTTC. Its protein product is CASYSAGTYGYTF.

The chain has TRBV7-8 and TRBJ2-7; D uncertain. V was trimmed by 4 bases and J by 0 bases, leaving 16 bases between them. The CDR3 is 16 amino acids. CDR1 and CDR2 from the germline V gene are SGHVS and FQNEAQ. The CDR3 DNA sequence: TGTGCCAGCAGCTCCCGGCGGCTAGGTCTCTCCTACGAGCAGTACTTC. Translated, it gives CASSSRRLGLSYEQYF.

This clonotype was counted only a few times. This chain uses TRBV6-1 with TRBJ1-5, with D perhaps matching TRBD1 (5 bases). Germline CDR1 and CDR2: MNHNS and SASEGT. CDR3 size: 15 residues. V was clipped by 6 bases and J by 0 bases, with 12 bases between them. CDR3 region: CASSSGADSNQPQHF. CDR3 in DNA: TGTGCCAGCAGCTCTGGGGCAGATAGCAATCAGCCCCAGCATTTT.

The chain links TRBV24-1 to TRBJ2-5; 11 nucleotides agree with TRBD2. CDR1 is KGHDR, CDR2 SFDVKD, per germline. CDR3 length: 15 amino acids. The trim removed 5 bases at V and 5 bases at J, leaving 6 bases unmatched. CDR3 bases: TGTGCCACCAGTGTTCCAGGACTAGCGGGCGAGACCCAGTACTTC. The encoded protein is CATSVPGLAGETQYF.

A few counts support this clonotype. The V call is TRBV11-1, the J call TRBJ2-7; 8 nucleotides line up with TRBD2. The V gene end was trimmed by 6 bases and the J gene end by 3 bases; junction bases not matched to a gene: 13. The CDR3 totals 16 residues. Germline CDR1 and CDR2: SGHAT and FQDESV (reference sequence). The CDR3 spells CASRDTAGAPVYEQYF. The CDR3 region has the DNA TGTGCCAGCAGAGATACAGCGGGGGCCCCGGTCTACGAGCAGTACTTC.

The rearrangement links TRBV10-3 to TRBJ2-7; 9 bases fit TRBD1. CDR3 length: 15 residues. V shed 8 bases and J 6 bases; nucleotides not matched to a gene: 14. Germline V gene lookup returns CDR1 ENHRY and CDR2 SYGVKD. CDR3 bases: TGTGCCATCGGAGAAACCGGGACAGGGTCTCTCGAGCAGTACTTC. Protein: CAIGETGTGSLEQYF.

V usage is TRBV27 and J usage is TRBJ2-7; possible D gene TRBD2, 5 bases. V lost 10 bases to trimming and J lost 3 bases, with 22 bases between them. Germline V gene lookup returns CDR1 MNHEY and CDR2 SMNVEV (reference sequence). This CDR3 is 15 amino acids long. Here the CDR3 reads CATGRLVGSGYEQYF. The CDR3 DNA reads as TGTGCCACCGGACGTCTGGTGGGAAGCGGCTACGAGCAGTACTTC.

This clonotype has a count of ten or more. The CDR3 loop reads CASSLGTSGRVAFF. CDR3 DNA sequence: TGTGCCAGCAGCTTGGGGACTAGCGGGAGGGTTGCGTTCTTC. The chain combines TRBV5-4 with TRBJ2-1; 15 bases agree with TRBD2. The germline V gene encodes CDR1 SGHNT and CDR2 YYREEE (reference sequence). This CDR3 is 14 amino acids long. Trimming cost V 0 bases and J 15 bases; bases outside gene matches: 4.

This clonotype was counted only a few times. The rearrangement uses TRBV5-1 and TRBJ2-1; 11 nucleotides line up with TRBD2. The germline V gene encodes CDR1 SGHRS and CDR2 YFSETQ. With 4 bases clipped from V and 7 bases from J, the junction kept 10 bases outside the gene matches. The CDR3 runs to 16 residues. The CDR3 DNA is TGCGCCAGCAGCCCCATAACTAGCGGGAGCGGAAATGAGCAGTTCTTC. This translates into CASSPITSGSGNEQFF.

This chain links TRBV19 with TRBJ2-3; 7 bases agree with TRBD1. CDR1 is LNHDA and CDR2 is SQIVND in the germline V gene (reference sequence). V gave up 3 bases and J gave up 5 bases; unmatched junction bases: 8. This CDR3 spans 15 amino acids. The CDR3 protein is CASSIGTVLEDTQYF. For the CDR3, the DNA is TGTGCCAGTAGTATCGGGACAGTCCTCGAAGATACGCAGTATTTT.

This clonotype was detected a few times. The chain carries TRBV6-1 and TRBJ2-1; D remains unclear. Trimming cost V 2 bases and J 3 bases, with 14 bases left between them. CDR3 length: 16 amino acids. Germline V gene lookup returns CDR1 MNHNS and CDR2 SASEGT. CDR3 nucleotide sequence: TGTGCCAGCAGTGAACTGTTCGGCTCCCACTACAATGAGCAGTTCTTC. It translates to CASSELFGSHYNEQFF.

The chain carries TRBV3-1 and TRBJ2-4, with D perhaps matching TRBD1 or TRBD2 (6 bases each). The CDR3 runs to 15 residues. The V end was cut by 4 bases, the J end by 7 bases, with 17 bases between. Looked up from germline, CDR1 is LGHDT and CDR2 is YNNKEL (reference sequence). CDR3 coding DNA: TGTGCCAGCAGCCCCCGTAAGGGGGGAATTAACATTCAGTACTTC. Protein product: CASSPRKGGINIQYF.

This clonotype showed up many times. The CDR3 region has the DNA TGTGCCAGCAGTACAAGTTTCAATGAGCAGTTCTTC. This translates into CASSTSFNEQFF. The J gene is TRBJ2-1, the V gene TRBV9; D unclear. Trimming cost V 5 bases and J 6 bases, with 9 bases left between them. The CDR3 runs 12 residues. Looked up from germline, CDR1 is SGDLS and CDR2 is YYNGEE. Full variable domain (missing parts from reference TRBV9 and TRBJ2-1): DSGVTQTPKHLITATGQRVTLRCSPRSGDLSVYWYQQSLDQGLQFLIQYYNGEERAKGNILERFSAQQFPDLHSELNLSSLELGDSALYFCASSTSFNEQFFGPGTRLTVL.

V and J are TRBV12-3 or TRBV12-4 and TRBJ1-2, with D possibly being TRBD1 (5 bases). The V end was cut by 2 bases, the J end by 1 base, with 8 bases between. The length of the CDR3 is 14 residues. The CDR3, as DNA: TGTGCCAGCAGTTTAACAGGATTTAACTATGGCTACACCTTC. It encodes CASSLTGFNYGYTF.

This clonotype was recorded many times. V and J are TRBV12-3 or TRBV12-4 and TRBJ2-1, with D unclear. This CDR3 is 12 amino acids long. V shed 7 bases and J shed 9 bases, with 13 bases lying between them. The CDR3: CASNIDVGEQFF. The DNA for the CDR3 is TGTGCCAGCAACATTGACGTGGGTGAGCAGTTCTTC.

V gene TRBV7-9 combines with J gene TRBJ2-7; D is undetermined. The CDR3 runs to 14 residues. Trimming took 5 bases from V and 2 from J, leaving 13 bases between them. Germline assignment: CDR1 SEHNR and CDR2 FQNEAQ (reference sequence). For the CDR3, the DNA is TGTGCCAGCAGCAACTTTGACACCGCCTACGAGCAGTACTTC. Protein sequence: CASSNFDTAYEQYF.

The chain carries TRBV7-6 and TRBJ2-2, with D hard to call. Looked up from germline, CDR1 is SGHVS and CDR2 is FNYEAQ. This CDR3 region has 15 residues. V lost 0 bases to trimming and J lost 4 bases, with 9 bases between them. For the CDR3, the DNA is TGTGCCAGCAGCTTAGCGGGATGGGGCACCGGGGAGCTGTTTTTT. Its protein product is CASSLAGWGTGELFF.

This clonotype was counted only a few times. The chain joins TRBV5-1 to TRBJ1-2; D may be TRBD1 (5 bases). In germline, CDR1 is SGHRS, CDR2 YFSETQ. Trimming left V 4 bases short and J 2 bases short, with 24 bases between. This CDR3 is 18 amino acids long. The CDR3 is CASSLLGQGAGDNYGYTF. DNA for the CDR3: TGCGCCAGCAGCCTGCTCGGGCAGGGAGCGGGGGACAACTATGGCTACACCTTC.